This TCR beta chain comes out of a study of blood T cell repertoires in COVID-19. Turning to the study itself: Sites in the United States, Italy and Spain provided acute and convalescent COVID-19 samples. PBMCs, B-cell-depleted T cells, or T cells provided the cDNA or gDNA that made up the material.

In its sample, this clone was seen once. The germline CDR1 and CDR2 sequences are KGHSH and LQKENI. V lost 3 bases to trimming and J lost 4 bases; unmatched junction nucleotides: 6. The CDR3 sequence is 15 residues long. Using immunoSEQ multiplex PCR, the repertoire was profiled, and TCRdb retains in-frame clones only, with some absent. The top ten clones hold around 0.84% of a sample with a few hundred thousand clones, roughly 90% of them seen once. Sequenced: peripheral blood. This TCR came from a man aged 25 to 40 with acute or convalescent COVID-19. The chain employs TRBV18 and TRBJ1-5; 7 bases agree with TRBD1. CDR3: CASSPSTGRNQPQHF. CDR3 nucleotide sequence: TGTGCCAGCTCACCGTCGACAGGGAGGAATCAGCCCCAGCATTTT.